This TCR beta chain originates from a study of regulatory T cells in long-lasting Graves disease. For the study at large: Over 5 years of antithyroid drugs plus positive TSH receptor antibodies defined persistent Graves' disease. Broader study findings: Favored gene segments in persistent disease were TRBV28, TRBJ1-2 and TRBJ2-5.

This clonotype occurred many times. Its antigen is currently unknown. The trim removed 0 bases at V and 4 bases at J, leaving 8 bases unmatched. Germline CDR1 and CDR2: SGHRS and YFSETQ. The CDR3 loop spans 16 amino acids. Described time point: persistent/refractory GD, antithyroid drugs over 5 years with positive TRAb. The TCR library was made from RNA extracted from PBMCs. Around 9.8 milliliters of peripheral blood were taken and placed in EDTA tubes. Building the TCR beta libraries relied on iRepertoire HTBI primers, and CDR3 regions underwent Arm-PCR. TCRdb analysed the multiplex PCR reads with MiXCR anew, one entry per CDR3 protein. The sample records hundreds of thousands of distinct CDR3 sequences, about 20% being singletons.

The V and J genes are TRBV5-1 and TRBJ1-1, with 8 positions matching TRBD1. This receptor was identified in a female donor with Graves disease. The material sequenced was peripheral blood mononuclear cells (PBMCs), taken when the disease was refractory, from a patient treated with antithyroid drugs. The CDR3 reads CASSLAGTGWGTEAFF. The CDR3 bases are TGCGCCAGCAGCTTGGCTGGGACAGGCTGGGGCACTGAAGCTTTCTTT.